Below are 9 T cell receptor beta chains sequenced from a single sample in a study of shared clonotypes between healthy human individuals. Some clones are missing from TCRdb's copy, which holds only in-frame ones; the method was immunoSEQ multiplex PCR. This table holds some 2,500,000 clones, about nine tenths found once. Source material: naive CD4+ T cells from PBMCs. Subset meaning: CD45RA+ positively selected. The receptors were sampled from a man between 18 and 35 years old in good health. Some clones in this sample may be carry-over from other donors' samples.

This clone was seen a single time. The V call is TRBV9, the J call TRBJ2-5; 8 bases align to TRBD2. This CDR3 contains 15 residues. Germline trimming cut 8 bases from V and 4 bases from J; bases unmatched to any gene: 13. Germline V gene lookup returns CDR1 SGDLS and CDR2 YYNGEE. The CDR3 is CASSPPGGRRETQYF. DNA of the CDR3: TGTGCCAGTTCCCCCCCGGGAGGGAGGAGAGAGACCCAGTACTTC.

The V gene is TRBV6-6, the J gene TRBJ1-5; D is uncertain. Deletions cut 0 bases from V and 9 bases from J, with 6 bases between. CDR3 length: 12 amino acids. CDR1 is MNHNY and CDR2 is SVGAGI in the germline V gene (reference sequence). CDR3 loop: CASSYSPGPQHF. In DNA form, the CDR3 reads TGTGCCAGCAGTTACTCCCCGGGGCCCCAGCATTTT.

J is TRBJ2-5 and V is TRBV30; D uncertain. This CDR3 region has 15 residues. Trimming removed 0 bases at V and 0 bases at J, with 11 bases between. CDR1 is GTSNPN, CDR2 SVGIG, per germline (reference sequence). The CDR3 bases are TGTGCCTGGAGTGTAATGGCCAGCCACCAAGAGACCCAGTACTTC. It encodes CAWSVMASHQETQYF.

The CDR3: CASSVALTGGAFF. CDR3 coding DNA: TGTGCCAGCAGCGTGGCCCTGACAGGGGGAGCTTTCTTT. The J gene is TRBJ1-1, the V gene TRBV9; 9 positions match TRBD1. The trim removed 2 bases at V and 10 bases at J, leaving 6 bases unmatched. Germline V gene sequence: CDR1 SGDLS, CDR2 YYNGEE. CDR3 size: 13 residues.

This clone has a single count. V and J are TRBV30 and TRBJ2-5; 8 positions agree with TRBD1. The CDR3 sequence is 12 residues long. Germline CDR1 reads GTSNPN; CDR2 reads SVGIG (reference sequence). The ends lost 5 bases at V and 4 bases at J; junction bases unmatched: 3. The DNA for the CDR3 is TGTGCCTGGTACGGACAGGGAGAGACCCAGTACTTC. Protein sequence: CAWYGQGETQYF.

This clone was recorded only once. The chain is built from TRBV28 and TRBJ2-1; the D call may be TRBD1 or TRBD2 (6 bases each). CDR3 length: 15 residues. V gave up 5 bases and J gave up 7 bases, with 18 bases separating them. CDR1 and CDR2 from the germline V gene are MDHEN and SYDVKM. CDR3 DNA sequence: TGTGCCAGCAGTAAACTGGGTCTAGGGGGGAATGAGCAGTTCTTC. It is translated as CASSKLGLGGNEQFF.

The rearrangement uses TRBV28 and TRBJ2-1; D is possibly TRBD2 (5 bases). The CDR3 totals 13 residues. Deletions cut 6 bases from V and 2 bases from J, with 8 bases between. Germline V gene sequence: CDR1 MDHEN, CDR2 SYDVKM. The CDR3 DNA is TGTGCCAGCAGAGGCGGGCCCTACAATGAGCAGTTCTTC. Residues: CASRGGPYNEQFF.

This chain connects TRBV6-4 to TRBJ1-1; D ambiguous. Germline CDR1 is MRHNA and CDR2 is SNTAGT. The CDR3 has 13 residues. V was pared by 2 bases and J by 5 bases, with 9 bases between. DNA of the CDR3: TGTGCCAGCAGTGACAGGGAGGGTACTGAAGCTTTCTTT. It codes for CASSDREGTEAFF.

Turning to this clone: Other DNA sequences from this sample encode an identical CDR3 as well. The gene calls are TRBV6-5 and TRBJ1-2; D is unresolved. The CDR3 contains 13 residues. The ends were cut back, 5 bases at V and 3 bases at J, with 10 bases in the middle. CDR1 MNHEY and CDR2 SVGAGI come from the germline V gene. CDR3 bases: TGTGCCAGCAGTAGCCGGGAGGACTATGGCTACACCTTC. Amino acids: CASSSREDYGYTF.